A selection of T cell receptor beta chains follows, all from one sample in a study of regulatory T cells in long-lasting Graves disease. TCRdb re-analysed the multiplex PCR reads in MiXCR, keeping a single row per CDR3 protein. The sample has about 330,000 distinct CDR3 sequences; 15% to 20% are singletons. Separately, the same data were catalogued under a study of T cells in Graves' hyperthyroidism and ophthalmopathy.

Sample: peripheral blood mononuclear cells (PBMCs), taken at new diagnosis, from a patient treated with antithyroid drugs. The receptors were gathered from a young woman with Graves disease. The CDR3 runs from the conserved cysteine through the conserved F or W. D genes are given only for firm matches. Size tells how often a clone was seen (once, few, many) or the class of an expanded clone, and some rows leave it out.

cdr3_length,j_call,v_call,clone_size,d_call,cdr3_aa,cdr3_nt
15,TRBJ2-1,TRBV19,NA,NA,CASSLPGRHWVEQFF,TGTGCCAGTAGTCTACCGGGACGGCACTGGGTTGAGCAGTTCTTC
11,TRBJ1-2,TRBV30,many,NA,CAWSPGGGYTF,TGTGCCTGGAGCCCGGGGGGAGGCTACACCTTC
14,TRBJ1-2,TRBV3-1,many,TRBD1,CASSQAGQSYGYTF,TGTGCCAGCAGCCAAGCGGGACAGTCCTATGGCTACACCTTC
15,TRBJ1-1,TRBV6-1,few,NA,CASSEASGGGNEAFF,TGTGCCAGCAGTGAAGCGAGCGGGGGTGGAAATGAAGCTTTCTTT
16,TRBJ1-6,TRBV6-4,NA,NA,CASSDSGQGLDSPLHF,TGTGCCAGCAGTGACTCCGGGCAGGGCCTGGATTCACCCCTCCACTTT
13,TRBJ1-2,TRBV20-1,NA,TRBD1,CSAKDRGYYGYTF,TGCAGTGCTAAAGACAGGGGGTACTATGGCTACACCTTC
16,TRBJ2-6,TRBV5-1,many,NA,CASSLIGGVGANVLTF,TGCGCCAGCAGCTTGATAGGAGGGGTTGGGGCCAACGTCCTGACTTTC
13,TRBJ2-7,TRBV3-1,many,NA,CASSQSLSYEQYF,TGTGCCAGCAGCCAATCCCTTAGCTACGAGCAGTACTTC
15,TRBJ2-7,TRBV18,many,TRBD2,CASSTGTSGSGKQYF,TGTGCCAGCTCAACCGGGACTAGCGGGAGTGGGAAGCAGTACTTC
14,TRBJ2-1,TRBV6-1,many,NA,CASSPWPADNEQFF,TGTGCCAGCAGCCCTTGGCCGGCTGACAATGAGCAGTTCTTC
16,TRBJ2-1,TRBV3-1,NA,TRBD1,CASSHGTGLSYNEQFF,TGTGCCAGCAGCCACGGGACAGGACTCTCCTACAATGAGCAGTTCTTC
15,TRBJ1-2,TRBV28,many,NA,CASSPPMGSNYGYTF,TGTGCCAGCAGTCCTCCTATGGGCTCCAACTATGGCTACACCTTC
16,TRBJ1-3,TRBV7-3,NA,NA,CASSDFFGVSGNTVYF,TGTGCCAGCAGCGACTTTTTTGGAGTCTCTGGAAACACCGTATATTTT
15,TRBJ2-1,TRBV7-9,many,TRBD2,CASTRGGVSYNEQFF,TGTGCCAGCACCCGCGGGGGGGTGTCCTACAATGAGCAGTTCTTC
13,TRBJ1-1,TRBV6-1,few,NA,CASRRTWDTEAFF,TGTGCCAGCAGAAGGACGTGGGACACTGAAGCTTTCTTT
14,TRBJ2-7,TRBV13,NA,TRBD1,CASRQGLGSYEQYF,TGTGCCAGTAGACAGGGCTTGGGCTCCTACGAGCAGTACTTC
16,TRBJ2-3,TRBV18,many,TRBD2,CASSPERGANTDTQYF,TGTGCCAGCTCACCGGAGCGGGGGGCGAACACAGATACGCAGTATTTT
13,TRBJ1-1,TRBV20-1,NA,NA,CSARRLMNTEAFF,TGCAGTGCTAGGAGGCTGATGAACACTGAAGCTTTCTTT
13,TRBJ2-7,TRBV20-1,NA,NA,CSARDQFTYEQYF,TGCAGTGCTAGAGATCAGTTTACCTACGAGCAGTACTTC
13,TRBJ2-1,TRBV13,few,NA,CASSSRERGEQFF,TGTGCCAGCAGCTCCCGGGAGAGAGGTGAGCAGTTCTTC
12,TRBJ2-5,TRBV30,many,NA,CAWSVSQETQYF,TGTGCCTGGAGTGTCTCCCAAGAGACCCAGTACTTC
13,TRBJ1-5,TRBV6-1,many,NA,CASSEARGQPQHF,TGTGCCAGCAGTGAAGCTAGGGGGCAGCCCCAGCATTTT
13,TRBJ2-7,TRBV7-3,many,NA,CASSPDLSDEQYF,TGTGCCAGCAGCCCCGACCTCTCGGACGAGCAGTACTTC
14,TRBJ2-7,TRBV5-1,NA,TRBD1,CASSVPGQGYEQYF,TGCGCCAGCAGCGTTCCGGGACAGGGATACGAGCAGTACTTC
16,TRBJ1-2,TRBV28,NA,TRBD1,CASSDSLQGAGNGYTF,TGTGCCAGCAGTGACTCACTACAGGGGGCGGGGAATGGCTACACCTTC